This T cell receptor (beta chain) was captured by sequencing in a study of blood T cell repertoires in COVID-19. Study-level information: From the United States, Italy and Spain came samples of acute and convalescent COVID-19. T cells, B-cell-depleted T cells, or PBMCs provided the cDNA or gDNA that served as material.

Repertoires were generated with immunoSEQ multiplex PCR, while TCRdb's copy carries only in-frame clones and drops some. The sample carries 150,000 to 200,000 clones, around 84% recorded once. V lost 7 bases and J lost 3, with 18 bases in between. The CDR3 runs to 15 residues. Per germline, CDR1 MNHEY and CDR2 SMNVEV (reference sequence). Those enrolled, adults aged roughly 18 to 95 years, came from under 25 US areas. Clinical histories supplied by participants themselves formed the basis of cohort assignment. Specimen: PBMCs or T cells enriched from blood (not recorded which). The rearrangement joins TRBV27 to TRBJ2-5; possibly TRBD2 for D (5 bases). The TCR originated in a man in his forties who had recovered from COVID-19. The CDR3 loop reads CASKRSTRGEETQYF. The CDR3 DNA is TGTGCCAGCAAGCGGAGCACCCGCGGAGAAGAGACCCAGTACTTC.